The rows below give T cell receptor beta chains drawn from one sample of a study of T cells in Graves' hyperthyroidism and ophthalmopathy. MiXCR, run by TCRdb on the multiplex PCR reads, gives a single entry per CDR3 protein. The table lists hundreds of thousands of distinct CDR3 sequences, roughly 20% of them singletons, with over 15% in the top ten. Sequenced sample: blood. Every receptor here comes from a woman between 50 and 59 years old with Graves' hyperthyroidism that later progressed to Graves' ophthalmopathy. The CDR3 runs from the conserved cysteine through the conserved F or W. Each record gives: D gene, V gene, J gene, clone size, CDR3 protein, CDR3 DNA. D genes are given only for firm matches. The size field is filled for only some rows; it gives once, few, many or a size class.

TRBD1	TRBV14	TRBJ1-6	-	CASSQGQGTPFNSPLHF	TGTGCCAGCAGCCAAGGACAGGGGACGCCTTTTAATTCACCCCTCCACTTT
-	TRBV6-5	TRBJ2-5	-	CASSYLDGAQETQYF	TGTGCCAGCAGTTACCTGGACGGAGCCCAAGAGACCCAGTACTTC
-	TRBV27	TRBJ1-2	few	CASRQDGRANYGYTF	TGTGCCAGCCGACAGGATGGTCGAGCTAACTATGGCTACACCTTC
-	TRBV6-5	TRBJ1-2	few	CASSYRGENYGYTF	TGTGCCAGCAGTTATCGTGGTGAAAACTATGGCTACACCTTC
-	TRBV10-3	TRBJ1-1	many	CAISDVGGMNTEAFF	TGTGCCATCAGTGACGTGGGCGGCATGAACACTGAAGCTTTCTTT
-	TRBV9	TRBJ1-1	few	CASVGPTNTEAFF	TGTGCCAGCGTTGGACCCACCAACACTGAAGCTTTCTTT
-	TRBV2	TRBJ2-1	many	CASSEDRAGISEQFF	TGTGCCAGCAGCGAGGACAGAGCAGGTATATCTGAGCAGTTCTTC
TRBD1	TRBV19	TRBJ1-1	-	CASTLGQGLEAFF	TGTGCCAGTACATTAGGACAGGGGTTGGAAGCTTTCTTT
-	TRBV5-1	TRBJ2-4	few	CASSPGDRIQYF	TGCGCCAGCAGCCCAGGAGACAGGATTCAGTACTTC
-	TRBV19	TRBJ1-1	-	CASSMAVGNTEAFF	TGTGCCAGTAGTATGGCCGTTGGGAACACTGAAGCTTTCTTT
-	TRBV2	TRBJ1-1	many	CASSRRDRAFF	TGTGCCAGCAGCCGCCGGGACCGAGCTTTCTTT
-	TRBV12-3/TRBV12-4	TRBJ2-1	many	CATLIQGTSSYNEQFF	TGTGCCACCCTGATACAGGGGACTAGCTCCTACAATGAGCAGTTCTTC
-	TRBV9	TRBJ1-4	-	CASSVEDSHATNEKLFF	TGTGCCAGCAGCGTAGAGGACAGTCATGCAACTAATGAAAAACTGTTTTTT
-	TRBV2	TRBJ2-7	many	CASSDDSYEQYF	TGTGCCAGCAGTGACGACAGTTACGAGCAGTACTTC
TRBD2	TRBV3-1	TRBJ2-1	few	CASSRGLAGGLRSYNEQFF	TGTGCCAGCAGCCGGGGACTAGCGGGGGGGCTTAGGTCCTACAATGAGCAGTTCTTC
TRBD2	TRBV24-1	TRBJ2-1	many	CATSEPGVAGPYNEQFF	TGTGCCACCAGTGAGCCTGGTGTAGCGGGTCCCTACAATGAGCAGTTCTTC
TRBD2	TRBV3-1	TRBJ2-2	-	CASSQISGGAGTGELFF	TGTGCCAGCAGCCAAATTAGCGGGGGGGCCGGGACCGGGGAGCTGTTTTTT
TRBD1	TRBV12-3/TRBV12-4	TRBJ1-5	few	CASQGVNENQPQHF	TGTGCCAGCCAGGGGGTCAACGAAAATCAGCCCCAGCATTTT
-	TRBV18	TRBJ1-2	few	CASSLRDGYGYTF	TGTGCCAGCTCACTGAGGGATGGGTATGGCTACACCTTC
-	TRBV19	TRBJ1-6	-	CASSIDLYRGRASPLHF	TGTGCCAGTAGTATAGATCTCTACAGAGGCCGAGCTTCACCCCTCCACTTT
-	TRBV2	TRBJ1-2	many	CASSEGTLEFYGYTF	TGTGCCAGCAGTGAAGGAACTCTCGAGTTCTATGGCTACACCTTC